These T cell receptor beta chains were read from a single sample in a study of OX40 agonist ivuxolimab in advanced cancers. Some clones are missing from TCRdb's copy, which holds only in-frame ones; the method was immunoSEQ multiplex PCR. Here the sample spans about 150,000 clones, 90% being singletons. This sample comprised CD4+ or CD8+ T cells sorted from blood, obtained in a trial of the OX40 agonist ivuxolimab. The receptors stem from an adult with an advanced solid tumor such as melanoma, head and neck, liver or kidney cancer. The CDR3 runs from the conserved cysteine through the conserved F or W. The D gene is left open where the match is weak. Size is omitted from some rows. Given values are once, few, many or a class for expanded clones.

-	TRBJ1-3	TRBV30	-	TGTGCCTGGAACGTATTTGGAAACACCATATATTTT	CAWNVFGNTIYF
TRBD1	TRBJ1-5	TRBV10-3	-	TGTGCCATCAGTGGGACGACAGGGGATCAGCCCCAGCATTTT	CAISGTTGDQPQHF
-	TRBJ2-1	TRBV7-2	-	TGTGCCAGCAGCTTAGAACCCCTGAAGCCGGAGCAGTTCTTC	CASSLEPLKPEQFF
-	TRBJ2-2	TRBV6-6	-	TGTGCCAGCAGTTACTCGGATCGGGGGTCCGGGGAGCTGTTTTTT	CASSYSDRGSGELFF
TRBD1	TRBJ2-2	TRBV5-1	-	TGCGCCAGCAGCGCACCCGACAGGGGGAACACCGGGGAGCTGTTTTTT	CASSAPDRGNTGELFF
-	TRBJ1-4	TRBV5-1	-	TGCGCCAGCAGCCCCGGACCGCCTAACCCAACTAATGAAAAACTGTTTTTT	CASSPGPPNPTNEKLFF
-	TRBJ2-3	TRBV7-9	-	TGTGCCAGCAGCTTAAGTCTTTCAGGACTATTTCCAGATACGCAGTATTTT	CASSLSLSGLFPDTQYF
-	TRBJ2-3	TRBV5-6	-	TGTGCCAGCAGCTTATTAGCAAGGGAGGGCACAGATACGCAGTATTTT	CASSLLAREGTDTQYF
TRBD2	TRBJ2-2	TRBV7-2	-	TGTGCCAGCAGCTCCTCAACTAGCGGACCCACCGGGGAGCTGTTTTTT	CASSSSTSGPTGELFF
-	TRBJ2-1	TRBV9	-	TGTGCCAGCAGCGTAGCCTCCTTGTCCCCCCATGAGCAGTTCTTC	CASSVASLSPHEQFF
-	TRBJ2-1	TRBV7-9	-	TGTGCCAGCAGGGCAGGGTCCTACAATGAGCAGTTCTTC	CASRAGSYNEQFF
-	TRBJ2-7	TRBV13	-	TGTGCCAGCAGCTTAACCCAGGACTACGAGCAGTACTTC	CASSLTQDYEQYF
-	TRBJ2-7	TRBV11-3	-	TGTGCCAGCAGCCTCGGGACCCTAGATCGGGTCGGCGAGCAGTACTTC	CASSLGTLDRVGEQYF
-	TRBJ2-2	TRBV15	-	TGTGCCACCACCCCAGAGTCCGGGGAGCTGTTTTTT	CATTPESGELFF
-	TRBJ2-7	TRBV15	-	TGTGCCACCAGCAGAGATACCGACGGAGTATCCTACGAGCAGTACTTC	CATSRDTDGVSYEQYF
TRBD1	TRBJ1-6	TRBV27	-	TGTGCCAGCAGTAGACAGGGGCGAAATTCACCCCTCCACTTT	CASSRQGRNSPLHF
-	TRBJ1-4	TRBV6-5	once	TGTGCCAGCAGTTACGGCGGGACCTCAAATGAAAAACTGTTTTTT	CASSYGGTSNEKLFF
-	TRBJ2-7	TRBV11-2	-	TGTGCCAGCAGCGTCCGGGCCGTCTCGGGAGAGCAGTACTTC	CASSVRAVSGEQYF
-	TRBJ2-2	TRBV9	-	TGTGCCAGCAGCCTCTTTAGCAGGACGGGCACCGGGGAGCTGTTTTTT	CASSLFSRTGTGELFF
-	TRBJ1-5	TRBV27	-	TGTGCCAGCAGTTTAAGGTGGACAGTAGAACAGCCCCAGCATTTT	CASSLRWTVEQPQHF
-	TRBJ1-3	TRBV28	-	TGTGCCAGCAGTTTTACAGGGCGCGCCTCTGGAAACACCATATATTTT	CASSFTGRASGNTIYF
TRBD1	TRBJ1-2	TRBV18	-	TGTGCCAGCTCACTGGGGACAGATAACTATGGCTACACCTTC	CASSLGTDNYGYTF
-	TRBJ2-5	TRBV11-3	-	TGTGCCAGCAGCTTACGGGACAACCAAGAGACCCAGTACTTC	CASSLRDNQETQYF
-	TRBJ1-5	TRBV7-2	-	TGTGCCAGCACTCTTTACAGGGAAGGCAATCAGCCCCAGCATTTT	CASTLYREGNQPQHF
-	TRBJ1-1	TRBV19	few	TGTGCCAGTAGTATAGCACGGTTGAACACTGAAGCTTTCTTT	CASSIARLNTEAFF
TRBD1	TRBJ1-1	TRBV7-2	-	TGTGCCAGCAGCCTTGCGGGACAGGCGAACACTGAAGCTTTCTTT	CASSLAGQANTEAFF
TRBD2	TRBJ2-7	TRBV27	-	TGTGCCAGCAGTTTATCGGACGGGAGGGCTGACGAGCAGTACTTC	CASSLSDGRADEQYF
-	TRBJ2-7	TRBV5-4	-	TGTGCCAGCAGTCTTAGTCGGGGCTCCTACGAGCAGTACTTC	CASSLSRGSYEQYF
TRBD1	TRBJ1-1	TRBV28	-	TGTGCCAGCAGTTTAACAGGGGGCGGGGCTGAAGCTTTCTTT	CASSLTGGGAEAFF
-	TRBJ2-3	TRBV7-2	once	TGTGCCAGCAGCCTCTGGGATACGCAGTATTTT	CASSLWDTQYF
-	TRBJ1-1	TRBV6-5	-	TGTGCCAGCAGTTTCACAGGGAATGGAAACACTGAAGCTTTCTTT	CASSFTGNGNTEAFF
-	TRBJ2-5	TRBV7-3	-	TGTGCCAGCAGCTTAGGCGGGGCCGGCGAGACCCAGTACTTC	CASSLGGAGETQYF
TRBD1	TRBJ2-7	TRBV19	-	TGTGCCAGTAGTGAGGGACAGGGTTTAAACTACGAGCAGTACTTC	CASSEGQGLNYEQYF
-	TRBJ2-7	TRBV14	-	TGTGCCAGCAGCCCCCATGGAGCGGTTAGGGAGCAGTACTTC	CASSPHGAVREQYF
TRBD2	TRBJ2-3	TRBV7-9	-	TGTGCCAGCAGCCCAGTGGGACTAGCGGGCGCAGATACGCAGTATTTT	CASSPVGLAGADTQYF
-	TRBJ1-3	TRBV7-2	-	TGTGCCAGCAGCCCAATCATCTCTGGAAACACCATATATTTT	CASSPIISGNTIYF
-	TRBJ1-5	TRBV27	-	TGTGCCAGCAGTTTTTGGAATCAGCCCCAGCATTTT	CASSFWNQPQHF
-	TRBJ1-1	TRBV5-1	-	TGCGCCAGCGTGGAGGGAAACGGGGACGCTGAAGCTTTCTTT	CASVEGNGDAEAFF
-	TRBJ2-2	TRBV4-1	once	TGCGCCAGCAGCCGAGATTTCGGACCGGTGACCGGGGAGCTGTTTTTT	CASSRDFGPVTGELFF
TRBD1	TRBJ1-1	TRBV5-1	-	TGCGCCAGCAGCGTAACGGGACAGAGAAACACTGAAGCTTTCTTT	CASSVTGQRNTEAFF
TRBD1	TRBJ2-3	TRBV29-1	-	TGCAGCGCAGGGGGTAGCGTCACAGATACGCAGTATTTT	CSAGGSVTDTQYF
TRBD1	TRBJ2-1	TRBV6-1	-	TGTGCCAGCAGTTTGGACAGGGCCAGCGCTGAGCAGTTCTTC	CASSLDRASAEQFF
-	TRBJ2-6	TRBV5-1	-	TGCGCCAGCAGCTCCCCCCAGCCTGGGGCCAACGTCCTGACTTTC	CASSSPQPGANVLTF
-	TRBJ1-1	TRBV7-8	-	TGTGCCAGCAGCCCACGGGACAAAATAAACACTGAAGCTTTCTTT	CASSPRDKINTEAFF
TRBD2	TRBJ2-1	TRBV10-3	-	TGTGCCATCTCTGGCCTAGCGGGAGCGGGGCACAATGAGCAGTTCTTC	CAISGLAGAGHNEQFF
TRBD2	TRBJ2-7	TRBV7-3	once	TGTGCCAGCAGCCCCAATAGCGGGGGAATCTACGAGCAGTACTTC	CASSPNSGGIYEQYF
-	TRBJ1-1	TRBV28	-	TGTGCCAGCAGCCCCACGTCAGGGAACACTGAAGCTTTCTTT	CASSPTSGNTEAFF
-	TRBJ2-1	TRBV28	-	TGTGCCAGCACCTCCACGCTCGGGAGTATCGCCTACAATGAGCAGTTCTTC	CASTSTLGSIAYNEQFF
TRBD1	TRBJ1-4	TRBV5-6	-	TGTGCCAGCAGCGGTGGACAGGGCGATAATGAAAAACTGTTTTTT	CASSGGQGDNEKLFF
-	TRBJ2-5	TRBV28	-	TGTGCCAGCAGCTCTCAGGGAAGCCAAGAGACCCAGTACTTC	CASSSQGSQETQYF
-	TRBJ2-5	TRBV30	-	TGTGCCTGGTCATCGGGGGGCCCGGGGTACCAAGAGACCCAGTACTTC	CAWSSGGPGYQETQYF